A selection of T cell receptor beta chains follows, all from one sample in a study of OX40 agonist ivuxolimab in advanced cancers. Profiling relied on immunoSEQ multiplex PCR, and the TCRdb table lists in-frame clones only, not all of them. The sample lists 15,000 to 20,000 clones, around 79% occurring once. The sequencing used CD4+ or CD8+ T cells sorted from blood, collected in a trial of the OX40 agonist ivuxolimab. Receptor source: an adult with an advanced solid tumor such as melanoma, head and neck, liver or kidney cancer. Both conserved end residues are part of each CDR3. Fields, in order: CDR3 length, D gene, J gene, V gene, clone size, CDR3 DNA, CDR3 protein. The D gene is left open where the match is weak. Clone size is shown for a subset of rows, as once, few, many or a class of expanded clone.

length: 13
D: -
J: TRBJ2-7
V: TRBV4-2
size: -
DNA: TGTGCCAGCAGCCAAGCCAGAAACTACGAGCAGTACTTC
CDR3: CASSQARNYEQYF

length: 15
D: -
J: TRBJ1-1
V: TRBV6-5
size: -
DNA: TGTGCCACCAATCCTCCCGGGCCGACTCGCACTGAAGCTTTCTTT
CDR3: CATNPPGPTRTEAFF

length: 13
D: -
J: TRBJ1-2
V: TRBV19
size: -
DNA: TGTGCCAGTACCCCGTCCGGCTTCCGTGGCTACACCTTC
CDR3: CASTPSGFRGYTF

length: 15
D: -
J: TRBJ1-1
V: TRBV5-1
size: -
DNA: TGCGCCAGCAGCTTGGACGGGGCCGAAGGCACTGAAGCTTTCTTT
CDR3: CASSLDGAEGTEAFF

length: 15
D: TRBD1
J: TRBJ1-5
V: TRBV11-2
size: -
DNA: TGTGCCAGCAGCTCCGGGACAGGAAACAATCAGCCCCAGCATTTT
CDR3: CASSSGTGNNQPQHF

length: 18
D: -
J: TRBJ2-3
V: TRBV5-1
size: -
DNA: TGCGCCAGCAGCTTGCGAGACAGGAAGGTATTAGGCACAGATACGCAGTATTTT
CDR3: CASSLRDRKVLGTDTQYF

length: 10
D: -
J: TRBJ2-5
V: TRBV20-1
size: few
DNA: TGCAGTGCCCGCAGAGAGACCCAGTACTTC
CDR3: CSARRETQYF

length: 13
D: -
J: TRBJ2-1
V: TRBV5-1
size: -
DNA: TGCGCCAGCCGGACAGAAACCTACAATGAGCAGTTCTTC
CDR3: CASRTETYNEQFF

length: 16
D: -
J: TRBJ2-1
V: TRBV5-6
size: -
DNA: TGTGCCAGCAGCTTGGACTGGGGGGACCCCTACAATGAGCAGTTCTTC
CDR3: CASSLDWGDPYNEQFF

length: 12
D: -
J: TRBJ2-1
V: TRBV28
size: -
DNA: TGTGCCAGCGGCGGCTCCTACAATGAGCAGTTCTTC
CDR3: CASGGSYNEQFF

length: 13
D: -
J: TRBJ2-3
V: TRBV6-5
size: -
DNA: TGTGCCAGCACGAGTTTTCTCGCAGATACGCAGTATTTT
CDR3: CASTSFLADTQYF

length: 14
D: -
J: TRBJ1-4
V: TRBV29-1
size: -
DNA: TGCAGCGCGAATGGCGGAGGCCGGGGCGAAAAACTGTTTTTT
CDR3: CSANGGGRGEKLFF

length: 16
D: TRBD2
J: TRBJ2-3
V: TRBV7-3
size: few
DNA: TGTGCCAGCAGCCCAGGGTTGCGGGAGGGGACAGATACGCAGTATTTT
CDR3: CASSPGLREGTDTQYF

length: 14
D: -
J: TRBJ2-7
V: TRBV6-5
size: -
DNA: TGTGCCAGCAGTGACCAGACAGGCTCCTACGAGCAGTACTTC
CDR3: CASSDQTGSYEQYF

length: 13
D: -
J: TRBJ2-1
V: TRBV18
size: medium-sized
DNA: TGTGCCAGCTCACCAGGGGGGACGGATGAGCAGTTCTTC
CDR3: CASSPGGTDEQFF

length: 17
D: TRBD2
J: TRBJ2-1
V: TRBV13
size: few
DNA: TGTGCCAGCAGCATAGGCCGGACTAGCGGTACCTACAATGAGCAGTTCTTC
CDR3: CASSIGRTSGTYNEQFF

length: 18
D: -
J: TRBJ2-1
V: TRBV19
size: -
DNA: TGTGCCAGTACCTCAGGAGGGGGTTCCCTCATCTCCTACAATGAGCAGTTCTTC
CDR3: CASTSGGGSLISYNEQFF

length: 16
D: -
J: TRBJ2-1
V: TRBV27
size: -
DNA: TGTGCCAGCAGTTCCCCGCCGGGCTGGTCCTACAATGAGCAGTTCTTC
CDR3: CASSSPPGWSYNEQFF

length: 16
D: -
J: TRBJ2-1
V: TRBV28
size: -
DNA: TGTGCCAGCTTGTTAGACGGGCACAGGGCCTACAATGAGCAGTTCTTC
CDR3: CASLLDGHRAYNEQFF

length: 15
D: -
J: TRBJ1-2
V: TRBV7-8
size: many
DNA: TGTGCCAGCAGCTTAGCAGGGGTGTCGAACTATGGCTACACCTTC
CDR3: CASSLAGVSNYGYTF

length: 12
D: -
J: TRBJ2-3
V: TRBV5-6
size: few
DNA: TGTGCCAGCAGCGCCATGGCAGATACGCAGTATTTT
CDR3: CASSAMADTQYF

length: 17
D: -
J: TRBJ2-5
V: TRBV15
size: -
DNA: TGTGCCACCAGCAGAGATGAAACTATACAGATCCAAGAGACCCAGTACTTC
CDR3: CATSRDETIQIQETQYF

length: 12
D: -
J: TRBJ2-1
V: TRBV2
size: -
DNA: TGTGCCAGCAATATTCAGGGTAATGAGCAGTTCTTC
CDR3: CASNIQGNEQFF

length: 17
D: TRBD1
J: TRBJ2-2
V: TRBV4-3
size: -
DNA: TGCGCCAGCAGCCAAGTGGTCGGGACAGCGAACACCGGGGAGCTGTTTTTT
CDR3: CASSQVVGTANTGELFF

length: 16
D: -
J: TRBJ1-5
V: TRBV6-4
size: -
DNA: TGTGCCAGCTCGCGCGGGCGGGCTAGGAGCAATCAGCCCCAGCATTTT
CDR3: CASSRGRARSNQPQHF

length: 15
D: -
J: TRBJ2-7
V: TRBV29-1
size: once
DNA: TGCAGCGTTGAAAGGGGCTGGGCAGGGGAATACGAGCAGTACTTC
CDR3: CSVERGWAGEYEQYF